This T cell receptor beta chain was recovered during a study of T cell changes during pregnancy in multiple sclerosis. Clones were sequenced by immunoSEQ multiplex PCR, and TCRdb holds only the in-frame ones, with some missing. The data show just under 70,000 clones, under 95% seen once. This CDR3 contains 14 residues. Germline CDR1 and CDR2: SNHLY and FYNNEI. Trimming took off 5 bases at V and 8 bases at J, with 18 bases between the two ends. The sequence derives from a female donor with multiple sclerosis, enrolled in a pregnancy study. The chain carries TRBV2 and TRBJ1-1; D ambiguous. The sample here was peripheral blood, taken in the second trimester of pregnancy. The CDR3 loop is CASSLETPNMEAFF. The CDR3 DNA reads TGTGCCAGCAGTTTGGAGACGCCCAATATGGAAGCTTTCTTT.